The clone carrying this TCR beta chain came up a few times. Germline CDR1 is DFQATT and CDR2 is SNEGSKA (reference sequence). This CDR3 is built from 14 residues. J was trimmed by 8 bases and V by 4 bases; bases with no gene match: 6. By 5'RACE template switching, TCR cDNA was produced, with a universal primer site and UMIs added in the process. In TCRdb, the 5' RACE reads were re-called with MiXCR into one record per CDR3 protein. The table shows about 320,000 distinct CDR3 sequences, with around 6.8% occurring only once. This sample is part of a study of T cells after yellow fever vaccination. This TCR came from a young man who received the YFV17D yellow fever vaccine. The sample here was PBMCs, taken 35 to 50 days after the first yellow fever vaccination. This chain links TRBV20-1 with TRBJ1-6; 9 bases align to TRBD1. The chain's CDR3 is CSAITGTGYSPLHF. In DNA form, the CDR3 reads TGCAGTGCTATAACCGGGACAGGGTATTCACCCCTCCACTTT.